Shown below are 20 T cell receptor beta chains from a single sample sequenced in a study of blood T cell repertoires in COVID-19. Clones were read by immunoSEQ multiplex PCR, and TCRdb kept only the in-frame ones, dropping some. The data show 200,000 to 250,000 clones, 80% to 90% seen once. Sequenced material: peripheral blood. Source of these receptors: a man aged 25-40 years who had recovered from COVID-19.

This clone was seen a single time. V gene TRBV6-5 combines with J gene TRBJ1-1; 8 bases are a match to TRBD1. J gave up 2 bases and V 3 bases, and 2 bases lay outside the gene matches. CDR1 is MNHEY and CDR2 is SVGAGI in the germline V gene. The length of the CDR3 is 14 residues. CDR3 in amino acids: CASSYDRGNTEAFF. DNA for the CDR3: TGTGCCAGCAGTTATGACAGGGGAAACACTGAAGCTTTCTTT.

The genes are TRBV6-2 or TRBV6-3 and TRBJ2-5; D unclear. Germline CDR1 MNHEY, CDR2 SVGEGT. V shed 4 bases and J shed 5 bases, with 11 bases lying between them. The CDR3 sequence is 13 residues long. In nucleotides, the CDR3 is TGTGCCAGCAGTTCCTTACTCGTGGAGACCCAGTACTTC. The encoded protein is CASSSLLVETQYF.

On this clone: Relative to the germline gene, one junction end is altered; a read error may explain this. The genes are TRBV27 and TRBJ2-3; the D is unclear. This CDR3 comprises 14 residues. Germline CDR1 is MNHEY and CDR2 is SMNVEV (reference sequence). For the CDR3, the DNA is TGTGCCAGCACTTTAAGTTCCGGGACAGATACGCAGTATTTT. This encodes CASTLSSGTDTQYF.

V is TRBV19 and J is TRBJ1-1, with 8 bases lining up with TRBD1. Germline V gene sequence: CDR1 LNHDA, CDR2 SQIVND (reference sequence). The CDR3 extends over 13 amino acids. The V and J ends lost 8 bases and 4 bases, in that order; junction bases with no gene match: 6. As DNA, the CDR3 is TGTGCCAGTTTGGACAGGGTGATCACTGAAGCTTTCTTT. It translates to CASLDRVITEAFF.

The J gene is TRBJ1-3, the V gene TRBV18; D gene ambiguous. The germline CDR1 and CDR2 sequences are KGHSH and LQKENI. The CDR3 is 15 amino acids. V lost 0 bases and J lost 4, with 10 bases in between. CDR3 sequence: CASSPPGTVGNTIYF. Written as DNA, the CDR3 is TGTGCCAGCTCACCACCCGGTACAGTCGGAAACACCATATATTTT.

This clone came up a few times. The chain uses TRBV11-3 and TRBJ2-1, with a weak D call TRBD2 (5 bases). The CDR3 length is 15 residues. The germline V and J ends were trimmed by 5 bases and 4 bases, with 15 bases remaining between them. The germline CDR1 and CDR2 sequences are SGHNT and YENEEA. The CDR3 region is CASSPAIGRYNEQFF. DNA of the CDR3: TGTGCCAGCAGCCCCGCGATTGGGAGATACAATGAGCAGTTCTTC.

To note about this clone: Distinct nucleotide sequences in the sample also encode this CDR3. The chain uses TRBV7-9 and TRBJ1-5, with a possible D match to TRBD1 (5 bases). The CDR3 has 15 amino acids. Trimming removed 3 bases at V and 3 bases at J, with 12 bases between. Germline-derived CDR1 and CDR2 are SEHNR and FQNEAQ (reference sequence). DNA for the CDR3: TGTGCCAGCAGCTTGGGTCCAGGGTTCAATCAGCCCCAGCATTTT. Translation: CASSLGPGFNQPQHF.

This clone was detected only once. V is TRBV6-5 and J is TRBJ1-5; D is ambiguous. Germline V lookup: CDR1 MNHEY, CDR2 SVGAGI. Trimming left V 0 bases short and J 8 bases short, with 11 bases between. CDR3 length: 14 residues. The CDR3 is CASSYSRYEKPQHF. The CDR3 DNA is TGTGCCAGCAGTTACTCACGATACGAGAAGCCCCAGCATTTT.

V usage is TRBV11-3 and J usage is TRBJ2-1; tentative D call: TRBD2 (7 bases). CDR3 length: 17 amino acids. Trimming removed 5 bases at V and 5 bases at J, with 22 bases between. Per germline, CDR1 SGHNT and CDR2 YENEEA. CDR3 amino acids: CASSPPGGLGPHNEQFF. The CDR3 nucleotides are TGTGCCAGCAGCCCCCCGGGGGGCCTGGGTCCCCACAATGAGCAGTTCTTC. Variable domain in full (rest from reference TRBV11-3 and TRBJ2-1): EAGVVQSPRYKIIEKKQPVAFWCNPISGHNTLYWYLQNLGQGPELLIRYENEEAVDDSQLPKDRFSAERLKGVDSTLKIQPAELGDSAVYLCASSPPGGLGPHNEQFFGPGTRLTVL.

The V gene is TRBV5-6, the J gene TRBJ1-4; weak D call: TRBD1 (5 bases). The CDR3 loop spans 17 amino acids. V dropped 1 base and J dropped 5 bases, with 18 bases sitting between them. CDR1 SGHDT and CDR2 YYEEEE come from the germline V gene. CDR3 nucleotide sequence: TGTGCCAGCAGCTTGTTGGGGGAGGTCGGAGGGAATGAAAAACTGTTTTTT. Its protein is CASSLLGEVGGNEKLFF.

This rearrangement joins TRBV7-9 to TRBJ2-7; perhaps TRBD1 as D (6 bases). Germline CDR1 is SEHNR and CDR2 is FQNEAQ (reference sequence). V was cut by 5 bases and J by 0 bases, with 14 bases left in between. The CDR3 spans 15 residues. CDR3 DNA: TGTGCCAGCAGCAAGGGGGACGGTAGCTCCTACGAGCAGTACTTC. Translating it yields CASSKGDGSSYEQYF. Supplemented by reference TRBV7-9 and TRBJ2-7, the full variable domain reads DTGVSQNPRHKITKRGQNVTFRCDPISEHNRLYWYRQTLGQGPEFLTYFQNEAQLEKSRLLSDRFSAERPKGSFSTLEIQRTEQGDSAMYLCASSKGDGSSYEQYFGPGTRLTVT.

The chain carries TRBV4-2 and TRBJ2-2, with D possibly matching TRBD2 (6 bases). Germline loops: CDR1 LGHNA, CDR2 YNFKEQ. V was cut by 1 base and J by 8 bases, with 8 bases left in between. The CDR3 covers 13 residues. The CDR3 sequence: CASSQVRGGELFF. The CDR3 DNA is TGTGCCAGCAGCCAAGTCCGGGGGGGGGAGCTGTTTTTT.

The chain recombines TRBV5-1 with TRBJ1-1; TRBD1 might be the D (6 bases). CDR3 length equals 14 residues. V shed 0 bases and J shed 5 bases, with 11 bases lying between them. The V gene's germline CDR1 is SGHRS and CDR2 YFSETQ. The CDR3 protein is CASSLGGLETEAFF. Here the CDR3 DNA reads TGCGCCAGCAGCTTGGGGGGGCTGGAAACTGAAGCTTTCTTT.

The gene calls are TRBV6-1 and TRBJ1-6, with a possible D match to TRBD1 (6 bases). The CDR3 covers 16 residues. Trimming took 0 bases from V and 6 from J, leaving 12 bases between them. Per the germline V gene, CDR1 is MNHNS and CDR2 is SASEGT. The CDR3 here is CASSEAPTGFNSPLHF. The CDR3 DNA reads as TGTGCCAGCAGTGAAGCCCCGACAGGTTTTAATTCACCCCTCCACTTT.

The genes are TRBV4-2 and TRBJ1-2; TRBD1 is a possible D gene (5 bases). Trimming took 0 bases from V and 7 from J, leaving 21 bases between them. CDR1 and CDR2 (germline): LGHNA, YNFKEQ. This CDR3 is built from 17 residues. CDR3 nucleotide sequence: TGTGCCAGCAGCCAAGATCGGTTATGGGGAAGGGGCGCTGGCTACACCTTC. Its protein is CASSQDRLWGRGAGYTF.

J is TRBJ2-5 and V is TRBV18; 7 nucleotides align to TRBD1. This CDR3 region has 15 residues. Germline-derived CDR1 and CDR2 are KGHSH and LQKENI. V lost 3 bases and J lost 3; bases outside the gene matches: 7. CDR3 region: CASSPPGQTKETQYF. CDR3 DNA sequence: TGTGCCAGCTCACCCCCGGGACAGACAAAAGAGACCCAGTACTTC.

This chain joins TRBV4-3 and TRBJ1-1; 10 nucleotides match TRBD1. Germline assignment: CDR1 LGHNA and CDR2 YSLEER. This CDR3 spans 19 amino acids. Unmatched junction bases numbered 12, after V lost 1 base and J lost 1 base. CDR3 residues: CASSQARQGARSRNTEAFF. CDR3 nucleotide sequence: TGCGCCAGCAGCCAAGCAAGACAGGGGGCAAGGTCCAGGAACACTGAAGCTTTCTTT.

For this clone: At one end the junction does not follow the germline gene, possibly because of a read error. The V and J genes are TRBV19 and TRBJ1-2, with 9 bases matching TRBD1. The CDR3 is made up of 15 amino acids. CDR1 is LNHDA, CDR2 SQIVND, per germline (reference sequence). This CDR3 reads CASSISSIDRGDFSF. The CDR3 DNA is TGTGCCAGTAGTATCTCCTCGATAGACAGGGGGGACTTCTCCTTC.

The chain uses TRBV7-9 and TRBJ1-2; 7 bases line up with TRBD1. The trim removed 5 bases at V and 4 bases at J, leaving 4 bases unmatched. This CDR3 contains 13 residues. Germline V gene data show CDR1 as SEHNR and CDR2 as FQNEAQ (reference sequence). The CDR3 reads CASSRDSIYGYTF. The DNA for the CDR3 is TGTGCCAGCAGCCGGGACAGTATCTATGGCTACACCTTC.

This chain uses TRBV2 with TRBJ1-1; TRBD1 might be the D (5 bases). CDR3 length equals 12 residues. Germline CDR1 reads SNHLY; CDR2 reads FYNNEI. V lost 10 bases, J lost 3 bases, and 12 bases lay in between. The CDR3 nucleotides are TGTGCCATCCACAGGTTTTACACTGAAGCTTTCTTT. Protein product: CAIHRFYTEAFF.